The clone carrying this T cell receptor (beta chain) was seen a handful of times. Antigen unknown. This sample was included in a study of Graves' ophthalmopathy and Graves' hyperthyroidism. RNA transcripts were the source from which TCR beta CDR3 regions were amplified. In the first round, RT-PCR was carried out with HTBI primers, and a multiplex PCR formed the second round. MiXCR, run by TCRdb on the multiplex PCR reads, gives a single entry per CDR3 protein. The data hold about 1.2 million distinct CDR3 sequences, with 36% observed a single time. Study findings and constraints: The study's model predicted ophthalmopathy progression at over 55% sensitivity and almost 75% specificity. Researchers report that a 13-signature model separated ophthalmopathy from stable hyperthyroidism, posting around 86% sensitivity and roughly 83% specificity.

Other autoimmune diseases, uncontrolled infections, pregnancy and lactation each led to patient exclusion. This TCR was recovered from an adult man with Graves' hyperthyroidism. Input material: peripheral blood or thyroid tissue (not recorded which).

The CDR3 nucleotides read TGTGCCAGCTCACCTCGGGCAGGGCAGAACGAGCAGTACTTC. Protein sequence: CASSPRAGQNEQYF. This sequence joins TRBV18 and TRBJ2-7; tentatively, D is TRBD1 (5 bases). V dropped 3 bases and J dropped 5 bases, with 14 bases sitting between them. The CDR3 is 14 residues long. Germline loops: CDR1 KGHSH, CDR2 LQKENI.